What follows are 11 T cell receptor beta chains derived from one specimen sequenced in a study of beta chain features in type 1 diabetes. Study-level findings and limits: TCRB CDR3s were moderately but significantly shorter in Type 1 diabetes patients in all four CD4+ subsets.

The antigens for these receptors are not known. Investigators reverse transcribed all isolated RNA, so they sequenced expressed TCRB transcripts. Here immunoSEQ multiplex PCR was the method, and the copy in TCRdb shows in-frame clones only, minus some. The repertoire holds 500,000 to 850,000 clones, with roughly 13% as singletons. Sequences were obtained from naive CD4+ T cells from blood. These TCRs come from a man between 18 and 35 years old with type 1 diabetes.

The chain links TRBV5-4 to TRBJ2-3, with D perhaps matching TRBD1 (5 bases). Germline CDR1 SGHNT, CDR2 YYREEE (reference sequence). This CDR3 has 16 amino acids. V lost 1 base and J lost 2, with 14 bases in between. The CDR3 spells CASSLPAGPSTDTQYF. For the CDR3, the DNA is TGTGCCAGCAGCTTGCCGGCAGGGCCCTCCACAGATACGCAGTATTTT.

There are a few counts of this clone. The genes are TRBV23-1 and TRBJ1-2, with D maybe TRBD1 (6 bases). TRBV23-1 is assigned to the ORF class and has an uncertain function. V was shortened by 4 bases and J by 3 bases, with 21 bases between the two germline ends. The CDR3 extends over 17 amino acids. CDR3 coding DNA: TGCGCCAGCAGTCTGTCACATCAGGGGCCCTGGGACTATGGCTACACCTTC. This encodes CASSLSHQGPWDYGYTF.

This clone was found a few times. The chain uses TRBV6-6 and TRBJ2-1; 10 bases are a match to TRBD2. The CDR3 runs to 16 residues. Trimming cost V 1 base and J 5 bases; bases outside gene matches: 5. The germline V gene encodes CDR1 MNHNY and CDR2 SVGAGI (reference sequence). The CDR3 DNA sequence: TGTGCCAGCAGTTACTTAGGACTAGCGGAGAACAATGAGCAGTTCTTC. This codes for CASSYLGLAENNEQFF.

The chain joins TRBV28 to TRBJ1-5, with D maybe TRBD1 (6 bases). V shed 6 bases and J shed 1 base, with 10 bases lying between them. The germline gives CDR1 MDHEN, CDR2 SYDVKM. The CDR3 is 14 amino acids. The DNA for the CDR3 is TGTGCCAGCAGGCCCGGACAGAGCAATCAGCCCCAGCATTTT. This codes for CASRPGQSNQPQHF.

The J gene is TRBJ2-7, the V gene TRBV7-2, with 12 bases aligning to TRBD2. The ends lost 4 bases at V and 2 bases at J; junction bases unmatched: 0. The germline V gene encodes CDR1 SGHTA and CDR2 FQGNSA. The CDR3 extends over 14 amino acids. The chain's CDR3 is CASSWTSGTYEQYF. The CDR3 nucleotides are TGTGCCAGCAGCTGGACTAGCGGGACCTACGAGCAGTACTTC. Filled out from reference TRBV7-2 and TRBJ2-7, the complete variable domain reads GAGVSQSPSNKVTEKGKDVELRCDPISGHTALYWYRQSLGQGLEFLIYFQGNSAPDKSGLPSDRFSAERTGGSVSTLTIQRTQQEDSAVYLCASSWTSGTYEQYFGPGTRLTVT.

This clone has a handful of counts. The CDR3 sequence: CASSLGPPTQYF. CDR3 in DNA: TGTGCCAGCAGCTTAGGGCCCCCCACGCAGTATTTT. The rearrangement uses TRBV5-6 and TRBJ2-3; D ambiguous. Trimming stripped 2 bases from V and 9 bases from J, with 10 bases between. The CDR3 runs 12 residues. CDR1 and CDR2 (germline): SGHDT, YYEEEE.

Here the CDR3 DNA reads TGCAGTGCAGCTATTCTTTACGAGCAGTACTTC. It specifies CSAAILYEQYF. The chain recombines TRBV20-1 with TRBJ2-7; D not certain. CDR1 and CDR2 (germline): DFQATT, SNEGSKA (reference sequence). The CDR3 length is 11 residues. Trimming took off 6 bases at V and 4 bases at J, with 10 bases between the two ends.

This clone was counted between two and nine times. The V and J genes are TRBV6-4 and TRBJ2-3; D gene uncertain. The length of the CDR3 is 11 residues. CDR1 is MRHNA, CDR2 SNTAGT, per germline. Between the trimmed V and J ends, which lost 0 bases and 8 bases, there was a span of 3 bases. The CDR3 here is CASSDSATQYF. The CDR3 nucleotides read TGTGCCAGCAGTGACTCTGCTACGCAGTATTTT.

In its sample, this clone was seen a few times. The chain carries TRBV30 and TRBJ2-7; D possibly corresponds to TRBD1 (6 bases). CDR3 size: 14 residues. CDR1 is GTSNPN and CDR2 is SVGIG in the germline V gene (reference sequence). Trimming took 3 bases from V and 0 from J, leaving 12 bases between them. Written as DNA, the CDR3 is TGTGCCTGGAGGTGGGGGCGAGACTCCTACGAGCAGTACTTC. Its translation: CAWRWGRDSYEQYF.

This clone showed up just a few times. The rearrangement uses TRBV30 and TRBJ2-5; perhaps D is TRBD1 or TRBD2 (6 bases each). The CDR3 has 12 amino acids. Between the trimmed V and J ends, which lost 2 bases and 4 bases, there was a span of 8 bases. Germline assignment: CDR1 GTSNPN and CDR2 SVGIG (reference sequence). The DNA for the CDR3 is TGTGCCTGGAGTACGGGGGCAGAGACCCAGTACTTC. Its protein is CAWSTGAETQYF.

This rearrangement joins TRBV6-5 to TRBJ1-2; D not resolved. The CDR3 consists of 12 residues. CDR1 and CDR2 (germline): MNHEY, SVGAGI. Trimming removed 6 bases at V and 8 bases at J, with 13 bases between. CDR3 sequence reads: CASSPFHEGYTF. The CDR3 bases are TGTGCCAGCAGCCCCTTCCACGAGGGCTACACCTTC.